The 10 T cell receptor beta chains reported below all come from one sample, sequenced in a study of T cell repertoires in cytomegalovirus infection (dated by TCRdb to the late 2010s). Reads for this sample came from an Illumina HiSeq 1500. TCRdb took the public reads, trimmed them with fastp at Q25, ran MiXCR for clone calling and kept in-frame beta chains. When rows share a CDR3 protein, they turn into one entry using the most common DNA and genes. Recorded for this sample are 300,000 or so distinct CDR3 sequences; about a tenth of them occurred a single time. The top ten clones comprise approximately 2.4% of the sample. Sequences were obtained from PBMCs. These receptors were collected from a human donor in good health (CMV status not recorded). Some clones in this sample may be carry-over from other donors' samples.

Only a few counts were recorded for this clonotype. The chain is built from TRBV5-6 and TRBJ1-1; D uncertain. V dropped 1 base and J dropped 1 base, with 17 bases sitting between them. This CDR3 is built from 17 residues. The germline gives CDR1 SGHDT, CDR2 YYEEEE. In nucleotides, the CDR3 is TGTGCCAGCAGCTTGCTGATCTCTGGCTCGACGAACACTGAAGCTTTCTTT. Its protein product is CASSLLISGSTNTEAFF.

Ten or more counts support this clonotype. The genes are TRBV7-2 and TRBJ2-3, with 7 bases identical to TRBD2. The CDR3 is 14 residues long. Losses at the gene ends were 6 bases for V and 8 bases for J; bases not matched to a gene: 11. Germline V CDR1 and CDR2: SGHTA, FQGNSA. The chain's CDR3 is CASSSLTERGTQYF. In nucleotides, the CDR3 is TGTGCCAGCAGTTCATTAACTGAGCGGGGTACGCAGTATTTT.

Many counts were recorded for this clonotype. The chain uses TRBV6-5 and TRBJ2-3, with 12 bases identical to TRBD2. CDR1 MNHEY and CDR2 SVGAGI come from the germline V gene. V shed 5 bases, J shed 2 bases, and the junction held 11 bases outside the gene matches. The CDR3 loop spans 18 amino acids. CDR3 bases: TGTGCCAGCAGTCCCTACCCTAGCGGGGGGGCTTTCACAGATACGCAGTATTTT. It is translated as CASSPYPSGGAFTDTQYF.

This clonotype was seen many times. The chain links TRBV11-2 to TRBJ2-3; possible D gene TRBD2, 5 bases. Germline assignment: CDR1 SGHAT and CDR2 FQNNGV. Trimming removed 4 bases at V and 6 bases at J, with 14 bases between. This CDR3 comprises 14 residues. The CDR3 spells CASSSGLRRDTQYF. Here the CDR3 DNA reads TGTGCCAGCAGCTCTGGACTGCGGCGGGATACGCAGTATTTT. Together with reference TRBV11-2 and TRBJ2-3, the CDR3 gives the full variable domain: EAGVAQSPRYKIIEKRQSVAFWCNPISGHATLYWYQQILGQGPKLLIQFQNNGVVDDSQLPKDRFSAERLKGVDSTLKIQPAKLEDSAVYLCASSSGLRRDTQYFGPGTRLTVL.

This clonotype was seen repeatedly, ten times or more. The V and J genes are TRBV6-2 or TRBV6-3 and TRBJ1-6; no definite D call. There are 17 residues in the CDR3. V was cut by 6 bases and J by 1 base, with 16 bases left in between. The V gene's germline CDR1 is MNHEY and CDR2 SVGEGT. The CDR3 nucleotides are TGTGCCAGCAGCGGAGACCGGAGCGTGTCCTATAATTCACCCCTCCACTTT. Its protein product is CASSGDRSVSYNSPLHF.

The V gene is TRBV6-1, the J gene TRBJ2-7; D is uncertain. The CDR3 contains 13 residues. Per germline, CDR1 MNHNS and CDR2 SASEGT. V lost 4 bases and J 7 bases, leaving 14 bases between the germline ends. The CDR3 here is CASSGSTLGEQYV. The CDR3 coding sequence is TGTGCCAGCAGTGGCAGCACTCTAGGAGAGCAGTACGTC.

This clonotype occurred a few times. The chain employs TRBV20-1 and TRBJ2-3, with 11 bases fitting TRBD2. After removal of 6 bases from V and 5 bases from J, the junction contained 7 bases not matched to a gene. The CDR3 extends over 14 amino acids. Germline V lookup: CDR1 DFQATT, CDR2 SNEGSKA (reference sequence). The CDR3 reads CSASGLAEGDTQYF. CDR3 coding DNA: TGCAGTGCCTCGGGACTAGCGGAGGGAGATACGCAGTATTTT.

This clonotype has just a few counts. V and J are TRBV20-1 and TRBJ1-2; TRBD1 matches at 7 bases. The CDR3 extends over 13 amino acids. Germline CDR1 is DFQATT and CDR2 is SNEGSKA (reference sequence). Trimming removed 7 bases from V and 5 bases from J; junction bases left unmatched: 10. The CDR3 DNA reads TGCAGTGGCATATCGGGGGACAGATATGGCTACACCTTC. Translation: CSGISGDRYGYTF.

The table lists this clonotype with a few counts. The genes are TRBV7-2 and TRBJ2-5; D gene uncertain. The CDR3 is 15 residues long. Germline CDR1 and CDR2: SGHTA and FQGNSA. V lost 8 bases and J lost 1, with 17 bases in between. Written as DNA, the CDR3 is TGTGCCAGCCATAGGGATAGGTGGAGCCAAGAGACCCAGTACTTC. Protein: CASHRDRWSQETQYF. Full variable domain (outside the CDR3, taken from reference TRBV7-2 and TRBJ2-5): GAGVSQSPSNKVTEKGKDVELRCDPISGHTALYWYRQSLGQGLEFLIYFQGNSAPDKSGLPSDRFSAERTGGSVSTLTIQRTQQEDSAVYLCASHRDRWSQETQYFGPGTRLLVL.

This clonotype showed up many times. The CDR3 DNA follows: TGCAGCGTGTCCGGGACAGAGAGCTCTGGAAACACCATATATTTT. The encoded protein is CSVSGTESSGNTIYF. The gene calls are TRBV29-1 and TRBJ1-3; 7 positions match TRBD1. CDR1 and CDR2 (germline): SQVTM, ANQGSEA. CDR3 length: 15 amino acids. V was pared by 6 bases and J by 0 bases, with 8 bases of the junction left unmatched. The complete variable domain, with remaining parts taken from reference TRBV29-1 and TRBJ1-3, reads SAVISQKPSRDICQRGTSLTIQCQVDSQVTMMFWYRQQPGQSLTLIATANQGSEATYESGFVIDKFPISRPNLTFSTLTVSNMSPEDSSIYLCSVSGTESSGNTIYFGEGSWLTVV.